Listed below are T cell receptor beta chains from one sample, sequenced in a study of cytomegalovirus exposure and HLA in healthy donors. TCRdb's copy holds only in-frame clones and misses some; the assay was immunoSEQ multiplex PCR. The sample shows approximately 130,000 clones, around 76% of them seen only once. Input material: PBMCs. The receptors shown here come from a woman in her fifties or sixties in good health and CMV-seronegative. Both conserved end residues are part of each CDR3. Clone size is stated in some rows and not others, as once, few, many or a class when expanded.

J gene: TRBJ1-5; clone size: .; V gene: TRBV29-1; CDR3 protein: CSVLTGVRNQPQHF
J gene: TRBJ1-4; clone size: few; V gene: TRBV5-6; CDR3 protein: CASSLDRDRRNEKLFF
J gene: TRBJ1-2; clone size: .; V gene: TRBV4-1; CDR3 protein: CASSYDGSGTVDHGYTF
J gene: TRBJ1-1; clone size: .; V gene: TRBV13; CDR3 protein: CASSLKGRPTEAFF
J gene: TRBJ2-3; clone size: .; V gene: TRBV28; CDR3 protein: CASSFNPASVASTDTQYF
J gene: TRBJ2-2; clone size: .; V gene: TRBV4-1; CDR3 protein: CASSLGTGGLIGELFF
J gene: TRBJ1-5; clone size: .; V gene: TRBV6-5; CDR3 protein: CASSSGTASNQPQHF
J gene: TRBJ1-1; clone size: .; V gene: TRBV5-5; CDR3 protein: CASSFVGGGGNEAFF
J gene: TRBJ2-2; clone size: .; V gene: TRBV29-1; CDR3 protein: CSVASVADTGELFF
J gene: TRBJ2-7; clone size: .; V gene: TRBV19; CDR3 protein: CASSIRATSGFYEQYF
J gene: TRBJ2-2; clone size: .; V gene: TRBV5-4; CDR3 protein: CASSLGGRGNTGELFF
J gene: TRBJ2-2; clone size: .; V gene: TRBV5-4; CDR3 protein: CASSLRGRAGVRTGELFF
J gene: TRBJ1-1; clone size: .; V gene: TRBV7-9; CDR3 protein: CASSPQGGGLTEAFF
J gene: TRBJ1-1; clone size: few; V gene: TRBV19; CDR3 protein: CASIVATMNTEAFF
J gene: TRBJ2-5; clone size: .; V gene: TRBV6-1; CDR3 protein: CASTLNGDQETQYF
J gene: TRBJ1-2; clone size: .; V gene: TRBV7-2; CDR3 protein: CASSFGGKDLTGYTF
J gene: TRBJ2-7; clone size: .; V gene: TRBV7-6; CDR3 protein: CASSLTSGAYEQYF
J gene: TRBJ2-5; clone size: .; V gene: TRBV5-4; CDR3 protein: CASSLKSGLARETQYF
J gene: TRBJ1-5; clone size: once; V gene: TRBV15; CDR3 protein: CATSREDREGQPQHF
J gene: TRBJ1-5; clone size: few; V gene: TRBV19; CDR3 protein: CASSPRTGGAGQPQHF
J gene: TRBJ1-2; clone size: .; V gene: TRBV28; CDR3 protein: CASSLPLGTGNGYTF
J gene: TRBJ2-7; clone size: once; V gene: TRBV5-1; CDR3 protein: CASSLPQPPAYEQYF
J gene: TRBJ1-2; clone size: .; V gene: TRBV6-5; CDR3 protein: CASSYGPNYGYTF
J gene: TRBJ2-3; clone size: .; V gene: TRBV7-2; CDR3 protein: CASSLLAGGYTDTQYF
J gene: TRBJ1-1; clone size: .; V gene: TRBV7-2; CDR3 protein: CASSLDLREGTEAFF
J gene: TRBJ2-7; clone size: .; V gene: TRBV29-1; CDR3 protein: CSPNRPAQVYEQYF
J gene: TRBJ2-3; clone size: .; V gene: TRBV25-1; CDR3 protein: CASSDAGQVLTDTQYF